This T cell receptor (beta chain) is from a study of blood T cell repertoires in COVID-19. The germline CDR1 and CDR2 sequences are LNHDA and SQIVND (reference sequence). V lost 0 bases and J lost 7, with 19 bases in between. The length of the CDR3 is 17 residues. In the original workflow: How many nucleated cells were present was estimated from reference gene primer amplification. The repertoire was sequenced with immunoSEQ multiplex PCR; TCRdb's copy has only in-frame clones and lacks some. V and J calls and clone size follow that table, whereas D and trimming were derived from the DNA. Among 450,000 to 500,000 clones listed, roughly 88% were seen once.

Sequencing input: peripheral blood. This receptor was identified in a human donor in a cohort sampled during active COVID-19. This chain connects TRBV19 to TRBJ1-5; D is uncertain. The CDR3 region has the DNA TGTGCCAGTAGTATAGAGGAAAGGAGACGGAAGGCGCAGCCCCAGCATTTT. Protein sequence: CASSIEERRRKAQPQHF.